This T cell receptor beta chain was found in a study of T cell responses to AZD1222 COVID-19 vaccine. Study outcomes and limitations: Seropositive at baseline were only a handful of AZD1222 recipients. Sampling captured repertoires only after the peak T cell response.

Losses at the gene ends were 4 bases for V and 6 bases for J; bases not matched to a gene: 9. Germline-derived CDR1 and CDR2 are MDHEN and SYDVKM. This CDR3 contains 15 residues. The repertoire was sequenced with immunoSEQ multiplex PCR; TCRdb's copy has only in-frame clones and lacks some. The table lists about 130,000 clones, more than 80% of them singletons, with about 4% in the top ten. As for this clone: What it recognizes is unknown.

The sequenced sample was peripheral blood, obtained on day 0 of AZD1222 vaccination. V is TRBV28 and J is TRBJ1-5; 7 bases map to TRBD1. The sequence was obtained from an adult in good health. CDR3 protein: CASSSPAGGSQPQHF. In nucleotides, the CDR3 is TGTGCCAGCAGTTCCCCGGCAGGGGGATCTCAGCCCCAGCATTTT.